This T cell receptor beta chain was captured by sequencing in a study of cytomegalovirus exposure and HLA in healthy donors. Overall study: The approximately 120 million unique TCR beta sequences, from about 170 million T cells, were found by an earlier analysis. The study, taken as a whole, reports: Several of the most significant clusters appeared linked to common viral pathogens, based on a later analysis. A later analysis linked a missense DCLRE1C variant to TCR beta V- and J-gene trimming.

Vbeta (60) and Jbeta (13) primers were used in the PCR. In the original analysis: In a later analysis, the count reached 82 million or so unique TCR beta chains, with 9 million to 11 million shared. Libraries were prepared by immunoSEQ multiplex PCR; TCRdb keeps only in-frame clonotypes and omits some of them. V and J calls and clone size are copied from that table; D and trimming were computed from the DNA. The sample lists 90,000 to 120,000 clones; roughly 76% were seen once. Trimming removed 6 bases from V and 7 bases from J, with 12 bases in between. Germline V CDR1 and CDR2: LNHDA, SQIVND (reference sequence). The CDR3 contains 12 residues. On this clone itself: Its antigen is currently unknown.

This chain links TRBV19 with TRBJ1-1; D perhaps matches TRBD1 (5 bases). The sequencing input was PBMCs. The TCR sequence derives from a man aged 18 to 30 in good health and CMV-seronegative. The CDR3 spells CASSRKGREAFF. The CDR3 nucleotides read TGTGCCAGTAGCCGAAAGGGGCGTGAAGCTTTCTTT.